A single sample is the source of the 16 T cell receptor beta chains below, sequenced in a study of shared clonotypes between healthy human individuals. Method: immunoSEQ multiplex PCR; TCRdb's copy keeps in-frame clones and lacks some. Here the sample spans approximately 1,500,000 clones, 95% to 99% being singletons. Sequencing was done on a sample of naive CD4+ T cells sorted from blood. Indicated subset: CD45RA+ positively selected. The receptors derive from a man aged 30-40 years in good health.

The rearrangement links TRBV19 to TRBJ2-3, with TRBD1 matching over 7 bases. Trimming removed 5 bases from V and 13 bases from J; junction bases left unmatched: 12. From germline, CDR1 is LNHDA and CDR2 SQIVND (reference sequence). The CDR3 consists of 13 residues. Here the CDR3 DNA reads TGTGCCAGTAGTGGTTCCCGAGGGACAGAGAAGTATTTT. This gives the protein CASSGSRGTEKYF.

The J gene is TRBJ2-3, the V gene TRBV5-1, with D perhaps being TRBD1 or TRBD2 (5 bases each). Trimming cost V 0 bases and J 3 bases, with 17 bases left between them. Germline loops: CDR1 SGHRS, CDR2 YFSETQ. The CDR3 has 17 residues. CDR3 sequence reads: CASSLGLLIEGTDTQYF. The CDR3 bases are TGCGCCAGCAGCTTGGGACTATTAATAGAGGGGACAGATACGCAGTATTTT.

This clone was detected only once. This sequence joins TRBV5-1 and TRBJ2-1, with D unclear. The CDR3 is made up of 14 amino acids. With 4 bases removed from V and 8 bases from J, the gap between germline ends came to 16 bases. CDR1 is SGHRS and CDR2 is YFSETQ in the germline V gene. This CDR3 reads CASSTGPPADEQFF. CDR3 nucleotide sequence: TGCGCCAGCAGCACCGGGCCTCCGGCGGATGAGCAGTTCTTC. The whole variable domain, filled in from reference TRBV5-1 and TRBJ2-1, reads KAGVTQTPRYLIKTRGQQVTLSCSPISGHRSVSWYQQTPGQGLQFLFEYFSETQRNKGNFPGRFSGRQFSNSRSEMNVSTLELGDSALYLCASSTGPPADEQFFGPGTRLTVL.

The chain uses TRBV11-2 and TRBJ2-2; 10 nucleotides match TRBD2. This CDR3 contains 14 residues. V shed 8 bases and J 4 bases; nucleotides not matched to a gene: 4. Germline-derived CDR1 and CDR2 are SGHAT and FQNNGV. CDR3 nucleotide sequence: TGTGCCAGCGGGGTAGCGGGGGGCACCGGGGAGCTGTTTTTT. Protein product: CASGVAGGTGELFF.

V is TRBV7-3 and J is TRBJ2-7, with D possibly being TRBD1 (5 bases). The CDR3 has 14 residues. Trimming removed 5 bases from V and 0 bases from J, with 11 bases in between. Germline CDR1 SGHTA, CDR2 FQGTGA. The CDR3 DNA follows: TGTGCCAGCAGCCCAGGACAAAGCTCCTACGAGCAGTACTTC. This translates into CASSPGQSSYEQYF.

This chain uses TRBV12-5 with TRBJ2-3; D call uncertain. CDR3 length equals 12 residues. From germline, CDR1 is LGHNT and CDR2 FRNRAP. Trimming cost V 8 bases and J 0 bases, with 6 bases left between them. CDR3 in amino acids: CASSLSTDTQYF. In nucleotides, the CDR3 is TGTGCTAGTTCACTTAGCACAGATACGCAGTATTTT.

The chain combines TRBV6-1 with TRBJ2-5, with 7 nucleotides matching TRBD2. Trimming at V came to 0 bases and at J to 12 bases, leaving 4 bases not matched to a gene. This CDR3 is built from 12 residues. Germline lookup yields CDR1 MNHNS and CDR2 SASEGT. The CDR3 loop is CASSEALGGEYF. DNA of the CDR3: TGTGCCAGCAGTGAAGCCTTGGGAGGGGAGTACTTC.

The chain combines TRBV13 with TRBJ2-3, with 7 positions matching TRBD2. The CDR3 sequence is 18 residues long. Trimming at V came to 5 bases and at J to 1 base, leaving 15 bases not matched to a gene. The germline CDR1 and CDR2 sequences are PRHDT and FYEKMQ (reference sequence). The CDR3 coding sequence is TGTGCCAGCAGCCTAATAACCGGGGGGAGGGCCGGCACAGATACGCAGTATTTT. Amino acids: CASSLITGGRAGTDTQYF.

The rearrangement uses TRBV5-1 and TRBJ1-2; 7 nucleotides match TRBD1. The CDR3 has 16 amino acids. The V gene's germline CDR1 is SGHRS and CDR2 YFSETQ. V dropped 0 bases and J dropped 3; count of bases not matched to a gene: 8. The CDR3 spells CASSLAPSGGDYGYTF. Written as DNA, the CDR3 is TGCGCCAGCAGCTTGGCCCCGTCAGGGGGGGACTATGGCTACACCTTC.

This chain joins TRBV7-6 and TRBJ1-2; 11 nucleotides align to TRBD1. Trimming removed 5 bases from V and 4 bases from J; junction bases left unmatched: 6. CDR1 and CDR2 (germline): SGHVS, FNYEAQ. The CDR3 length is 15 residues. As DNA, the CDR3 is TGTGCCAGCAGCGCCCGGGACAGGGGGTTCTATGGCTACACCTTC. Protein sequence: CASSARDRGFYGYTF. The full variable domain, in which reference TRBV7-6 and TRBJ1-2 provide the parts outside the CDR3, is GAGVSQSPRYKVTKRGQDVALRCDPISGHVSLYWYRQALGQGPEFLTYFNYEAQQDKSGLPNDRFSAERPEGSISTLTIQRTEQRDSAMYRCASSARDRGFYGYTFGSGTRLTVV.

This chain joins TRBV11-2 and TRBJ2-1; D not certain. Germline V lookup: CDR1 SGHAT, CDR2 FQNNGV. This CDR3 contains 12 residues. With 5 bases removed from V and 10 bases from J, the gap between germline ends came to 12 bases. The CDR3 DNA reads TGTGCCAGCAGCCGTTACCTGGGCGAGCAGTTCTTC. Amino acids: CASSRYLGEQFF.

This chain connects TRBV18 to TRBJ2-5; 7 bases are shared with TRBD1. V shed 5 bases, J shed 4 bases, and the junction held 7 bases outside the gene matches. The CDR3 loop spans 14 amino acids. Germline V gene lookup returns CDR1 KGHSH and CDR2 LQKENI. The CDR3 DNA sequence: TGTGCCAGCTCAGGTCCCACAGGGGCAGAGACCCAGTACTTC. Protein sequence: CASSGPTGAETQYF.

This chain connects TRBV5-1 to TRBJ1-3; D remains ambiguous. V was cut by 9 bases and J by 4 bases, with 14 bases left in between. This CDR3 spans 13 amino acids. Germline V gives CDR1 SGHRS, CDR2 YFSETQ. CDR3 coding DNA: TGCGCCACTCGGTTTGGGATCGGAAACACCATATATTTT. Translating gives CATRFGIGNTIYF.

The chain combines TRBV19 with TRBJ1-5; D unclear. CDR1 and CDR2 (germline): LNHDA, SQIVND (reference sequence). V was shortened by 5 bases and J by 0 bases, with 8 bases between the two germline ends. The CDR3 contains 14 residues. The CDR3 reads CASSRTDSNQPQHF. The CDR3, as DNA: TGTGCCAGTAGTCGTACCGATAGCAATCAGCCCCAGCATTTT.

The chain couples TRBV9 to TRBJ2-7, with TRBD1 matching 11 bases. J gave up 6 bases and V 4 bases, and 12 bases lay outside the gene matches. CDR3 length: 16 amino acids. Germline values: CDR1 SGDLS, CDR2 YYNGEE. The CDR3 DNA reads as TGTGCCAGCAGCCCAGGGACAGGGGGTATATTCGGCGAGCAGTACTTC. Translating gives CASSPGTGGIFGEQYF.

Concerning this clone itself: Within the sample, other DNA sequences also encode this same CDR3. The chain has TRBV9 and TRBJ2-1; 7 bases line up with TRBD1. After removal of 0 bases from V and 6 bases from J, the junction contained 3 bases not matched to a gene. The CDR3 sequence is 14 residues long. Germline V gene data show CDR1 as SGDLS and CDR2 as YYNGEE. The CDR3, as DNA: TGTGCCAGCAGCGTAGTAGGGGGCAGCAATGAGCAGTTCTTC. Its protein is CASSVVGGSNEQFF.